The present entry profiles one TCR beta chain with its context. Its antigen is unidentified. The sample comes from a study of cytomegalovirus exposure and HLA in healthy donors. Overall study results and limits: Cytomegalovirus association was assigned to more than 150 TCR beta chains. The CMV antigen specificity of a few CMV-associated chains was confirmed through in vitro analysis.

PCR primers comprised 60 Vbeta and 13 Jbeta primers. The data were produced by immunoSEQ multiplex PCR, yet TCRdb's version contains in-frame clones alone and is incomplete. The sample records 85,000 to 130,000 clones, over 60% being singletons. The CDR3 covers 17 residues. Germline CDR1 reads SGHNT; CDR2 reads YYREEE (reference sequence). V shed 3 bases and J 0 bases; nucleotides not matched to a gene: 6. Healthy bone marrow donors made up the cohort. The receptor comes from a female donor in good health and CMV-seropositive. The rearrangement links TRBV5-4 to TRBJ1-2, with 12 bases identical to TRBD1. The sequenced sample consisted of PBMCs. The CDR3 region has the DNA TGTGCCAGCAGCTGGGGACAGGGGGCCAATGCTAACTATGGCTACACCTTC. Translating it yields CASSWGQGANANYGYTF.